This entry lists 4 T cell receptor beta chains sequenced from one sample in a study of blood T cell repertoires in COVID-19. TCRdb's copy holds only in-frame clones and misses some; the assay was immunoSEQ multiplex PCR. This table has roughly 80,000 clones, approximately 87% appearing once. The specimen sequenced was peripheral blood. The receptors here all came from an elderly man in a cohort sampled during active COVID-19.

This chain connects TRBV28 to TRBJ1-2, with D unresolved. The germline CDR1 and CDR2 sequences are MDHEN and SYDVKM. Trimming stripped 3 bases from V and 3 bases from J, with 5 bases between. The CDR3 contains 12 residues. CDR3 sequence (DNA): TGTGCCAGCAGTTTGGCAGACTATGGCTACACCTTC. This encodes CASSLADYGYTF.

Only one count was recorded for this clone. The genes are TRBV19 and TRBJ1-2; 10 nucleotides agree with TRBD1. The CDR3 contains 14 residues. J lost 7 bases, V lost 7 bases, and 9 bases had no gene match. Germline loops: CDR1 LNHDA, CDR2 SQIVND (reference sequence). The CDR3: CASTTSGQGVGYTF. CDR3 DNA: TGTGCCAGTACTACGTCCGGACAGGGGGTTGGCTACACCTTC.

The chain joins TRBV9 to TRBJ1-6; 9 nucleotides match TRBD1. J gave up 7 bases and V 4 bases, and 9 bases lay outside the gene matches. The CDR3 is made up of 16 amino acids. Germline V gene lookup returns CDR1 SGDLS and CDR2 YYNGEE. For the CDR3, the DNA is TGTGCCAGCAGCCCCCTCGGGACAGGGTACAATTCACCCCTCCACTTT. Its protein product is CASSPLGTGYNSPLHF.

The V and J genes are TRBV5-6 and TRBJ1-4; D is unclear. V gave up 1 base and J gave up 3 bases, with 13 bases separating them. Looked up from germline, CDR1 is SGHDT and CDR2 is YYEEEE. The CDR3 has 16 residues. The CDR3 spells CASSLSGRVANEKLFF. CDR3 nucleotide sequence: TGTGCCAGCAGCTTGTCCGGGCGGGTCGCTAATGAAAAACTGTTTTTT.